This T cell receptor beta chain comes out of a study of T cells after posttransplantation cyclophosphamide. The CDR3 has 14 residues. V was shortened by 0 bases and J by 3 bases, with 10 bases between the two germline ends. Germline CDR1 GTSNPN, CDR2 SVGIG (reference sequence). Using immunoSEQ multiplex PCR, the repertoire was profiled, and TCRdb retains in-frame clones only, with some absent. There are approximately 52,000 clones in the sample; around 83% occur only once, and approximately 2.8% lies in the top ten. The sequenced sample was PBMCs. This TCR derives from a man aged 25 to 45 with a blood cancer, CMV-positive, and with a related stem cell donor. The rearrangement links TRBV30 to TRBJ2-3, with D maybe TRBD1 (6 bases). DNA of the CDR3: TGTGCCTGGAGTGTGGTGGGGGCGACAGATACGCAGTATTTT. Translated: CAWSVVGATDTQYF.